This TCR beta chain appears in the sequencing data of a study of cytomegalovirus exposure and HLA in healthy donors. Study observations and caveats: The study designated roughly 160 TCR beta chains cytomegalovirus-associated. Accurate prediction of most subjects' HLA-A and HLA-B alleles from TCR beta sequences was reported. The majority of TCR sequences were rare, yet some public TCRs appeared in many donors.

13 Jbeta primers and 60 Vbeta primers were used for the PCR. Clones were read by immunoSEQ multiplex PCR, and TCRdb kept only the in-frame ones, dropping some. The table records some 200,000 clones, approximately 81% of them present only once. As for this clone: Its target is not known.

Germline-derived CDR1 and CDR2 are MDHEN and SYDVKM. Trimming removed 1 base from V and 0 bases from J; junction bases left unmatched: 11. There are 19 residues in the CDR3. The sample consisted of PBMCs. The clonotype comes from a woman aged 25-40 years in good health and CMV-seronegative. The chain links TRBV28 to TRBJ1-2; 10 bases match TRBD1. The CDR3 here is CASSLSGYQGQGPNYGYTF. In nucleotides, the CDR3 is TGTGCCAGCAGTTTATCGGGTTACCAGGGACAGGGGCCTAACTATGGCTACACCTTC.